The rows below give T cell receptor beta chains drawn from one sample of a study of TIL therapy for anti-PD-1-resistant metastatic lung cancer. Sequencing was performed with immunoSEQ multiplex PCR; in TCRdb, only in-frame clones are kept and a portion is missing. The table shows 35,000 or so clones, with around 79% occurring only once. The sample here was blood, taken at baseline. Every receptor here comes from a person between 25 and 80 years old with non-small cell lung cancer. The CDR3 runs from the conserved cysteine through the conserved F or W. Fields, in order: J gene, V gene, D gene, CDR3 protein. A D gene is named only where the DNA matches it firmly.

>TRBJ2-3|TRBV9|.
CASSLEGPDTQYF
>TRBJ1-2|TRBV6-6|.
CATPYRVGYTF
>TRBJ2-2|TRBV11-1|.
CASSLRQPPTGELFF
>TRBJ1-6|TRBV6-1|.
CASSERARLSSYNSPLHF
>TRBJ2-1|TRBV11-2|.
CASSLVPGPYNEQFF
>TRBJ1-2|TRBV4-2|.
CASSQDYGSYGYTF
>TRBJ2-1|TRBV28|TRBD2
CASSPSLITSGKGDEQFF
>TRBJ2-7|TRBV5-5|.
CASSLSTVRIHEQYF
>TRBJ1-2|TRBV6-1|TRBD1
CASRSTGVGYGYIF
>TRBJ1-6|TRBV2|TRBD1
CASRAQDTGAPLHF
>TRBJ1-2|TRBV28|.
CASSLGIDYTF
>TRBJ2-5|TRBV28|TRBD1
CASSSPSRGQETQYF
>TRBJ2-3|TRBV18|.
CASSPLLGSTDTQYF
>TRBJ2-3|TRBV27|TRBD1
CASRTWLGQGAGDTQYF
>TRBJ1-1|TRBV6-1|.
CASSVGAGTEAFF
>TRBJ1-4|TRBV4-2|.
CASSQFTGRPEKLFF
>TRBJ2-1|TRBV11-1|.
CASSSTEGISYNEQFF
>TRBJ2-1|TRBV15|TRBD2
CATSANAGLAGGPRQFF
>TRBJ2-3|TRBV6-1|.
CASSATRGTFHPSTDTQYF
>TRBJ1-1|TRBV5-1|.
CASSLGPVNTEAFF
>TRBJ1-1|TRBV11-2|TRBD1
CASSLGWTGNTEAFF
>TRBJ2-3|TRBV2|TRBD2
CASRPLAGGADTQYF
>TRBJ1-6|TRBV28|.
CASQTWGGDSPLHF
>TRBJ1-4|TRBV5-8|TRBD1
CASSKDRGGEKLFF
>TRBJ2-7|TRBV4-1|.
CASSPQQGSYEQYF
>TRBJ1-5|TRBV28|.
CTSSLYSSNQPQHF
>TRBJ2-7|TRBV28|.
CASSPVGRVLSYEQYF
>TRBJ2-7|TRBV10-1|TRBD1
CASSERTGREQYF
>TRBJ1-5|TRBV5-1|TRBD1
CASSKAGTGQPQHF
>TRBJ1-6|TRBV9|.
CASSVRDSSNSPLHF
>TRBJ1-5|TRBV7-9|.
CASSQTGRNQPQHF
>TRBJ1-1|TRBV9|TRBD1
CASSRGQDTEAFF
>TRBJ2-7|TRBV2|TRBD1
CASTDRDRVHHEQYF
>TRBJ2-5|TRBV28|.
CASGEGSTYQETQYF
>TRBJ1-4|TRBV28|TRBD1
CASSFRGLNEKLFF
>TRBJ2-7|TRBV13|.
CASSPGFELQYF
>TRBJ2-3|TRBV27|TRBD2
CASSRRLAGGGADTQYF
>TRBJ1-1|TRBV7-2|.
CASSLVVSGNTEAFF
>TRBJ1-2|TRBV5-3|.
CARSLGGQFNGYTF
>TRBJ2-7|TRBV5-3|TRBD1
CARSVGTGQGGNEQYF
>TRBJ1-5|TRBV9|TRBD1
CASSRGLGNQPQHF
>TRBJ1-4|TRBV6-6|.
CASSGGSSEGEKLFF
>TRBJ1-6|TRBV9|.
CASSGLTGNSPLHF
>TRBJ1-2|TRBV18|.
CASSPPGKVGEYGYTF
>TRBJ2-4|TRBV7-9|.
CASSLEPGLAKNIQYF